Detailed here is one TCR beta chain. The data stem from a study of blood T cell repertoires in COVID-19. Overall study context: Sources were T cells, B-cell-depleted T cells, or PBMCs; the material itself was cDNA or gDNA.

The V gene's germline CDR1 is SGHNT and CDR2 YYREEE (reference sequence). V dropped 4 bases and J dropped 2; count of bases not matched to a gene: 5. The CDR3 loop spans 15 amino acids. In the original processing: Nucleated cell counts were estimated from reference gene primer amplification. The table came from immunoSEQ multiplex PCR; TCRdb's copy has only in-frame clones and leaves some out. V, J and clone size reflect that table, while D and trimming were determined from the DNA. The sample holds 85,000 to 90,000 clones, more than 85% seen once. Material: peripheral blood. V gene TRBV5-4 combines with J gene TRBJ1-4, with TRBD1 identical over 7 bases. This receptor was identified in a human donor with active COVID-19. The donor label of this sample is uncertain. The chain's CDR3 is CASSPEGGTNEKLFF. The DNA of the CDR3 is TGTGCCAGCAGCCCCGAAGGGGGCACTAATGAAAAACTGTTTTTT.